This passage covers 24 T cell receptor beta chains from one sample sequenced in a study of graft-versus-host responses after intestinal transplantation. Some clones are missing from TCRdb's copy, which holds only in-frame ones; the method was immunoSEQ multiplex PCR. The table shows over 100,000 clones, with around 92% occurring only once. These receptors have no identified antigens. The starting material was unstimulated CD8+ T cells sorted from spleen or lymph node cells, obtained before transplant. These receptors were obtained from a human donor who was the organ donor for an intestinal transplant.

Only one count was recorded for this clone. The V call is TRBV2, the J call TRBJ2-7; TRBD2 aligns across 7 bases. The CDR3 contains 20 residues. CDR1 is SNHLY and CDR2 is FYNNEI in the germline V gene. J gave up 4 bases and V 3 bases, and 24 bases lay outside the gene matches. DNA for the CDR3: TGTGCCAGCAGTGATTCCGTCGAGGGCCCGTGGGGGGGTAATGGTTACGAGCAGTACTTC. Translation gives CASSDSVEGPWGGNGYEQYF.

The chain employs TRBV5-1 and TRBJ2-3; no reliable D call. This CDR3 is 13 amino acids long. V was clipped by 1 base and J by 6 bases, with 9 bases between them. Germline values: CDR1 SGHRS, CDR2 YFSETQ. The DNA of the CDR3 is TGCGCCAGCAGCTTGATGGGTAGGGATACGCAGTATTTT. Amino acids: CASSLMGRDTQYF.

This chain links TRBV29-1 with TRBJ2-7; 10 bases align to TRBD1. Germline V CDR1 and CDR2: SQVTM, ANQGSEA. The length of the CDR3 is 13 residues. J was trimmed by 6 bases and V by 1 base; bases with no gene match: 3. CDR3 sequence (DNA): TGCAGCGTTGAAGGACAGGGGGCGTTCGAGCAGTACTTC. Translation gives CSVEGQGAFEQYF.

J is TRBJ1-5 and V is TRBV27; D gene ambiguous. This CDR3 region has 12 residues. Germline values: CDR1 MNHEY, CDR2 SMNVEV (reference sequence). V lost 4 bases and J 7 bases, leaving 8 bases between the germline ends. CDR3 region: CASSSGLQPQHF. CDR3 in DNA: TGTGCCAGCAGTTCTGGGCTACAGCCCCAGCATTTT.

The chain combines TRBV2 with TRBJ2-3; no firm D call. The ends were cut back, 3 bases at V and 0 bases at J, with 10 bases in the middle. The CDR3 is 15 residues long. Germline V CDR1 and CDR2: SNHLY, FYNNEI. CDR3 loop: CASSEGQYSTDTQYF. The CDR3, as DNA: TGTGCCAGCAGTGAGGGTCAGTACAGCACAGATACGCAGTATTTT.

J is TRBJ2-1 and V is TRBV7-2, with 9 nucleotides matching TRBD1. V trimming: 4 bases; J trimming: 16 bases; junction bases outside the gene matches: 14. The CDR3 loop spans 14 amino acids. Germline CDR1 reads SGHTA; CDR2 reads FQGNSA. CDR3: CASSSKPGHRGLFF. CDR3 bases: TGTGCCAGCAGCTCCAAGCCGGGGCACAGGGGGCTATTCTTC.

The rearrangement links TRBV27 to TRBJ2-7, with TRBD2 matching 7 bases. CDR1 MNHEY and CDR2 SMNVEV come from the germline V gene (reference sequence). The CDR3 totals 13 residues. The ends lost 2 bases at V and 3 bases at J; junction bases unmatched: 1. The DNA of the CDR3 is TGTGCCAGCAGTTTAAAGCGGGGCTACGAGCAGTACTTC. Translating it yields CASSLKRGYEQYF.

This chain uses TRBV21-1 with TRBJ1-4; whether TRBD1, the table's D call, matches the DNA was not checked. TRBV21-1 constitutes a pseudogene. CDR3 length equals 15 residues. The CDR3 DNA reads TGTGCCAGCAGCAAAGCAACAGGGATAGAGGAAAAACTGTTTTTT. Translation gives CASSKATGIEEKLFF.

This sequence joins TRBV28 and TRBJ1-1; 7 bases are a match to TRBD1. CDR1 and CDR2 from the germline V gene are MDHEN and SYDVKM. The CDR3 totals 15 residues. Germline trimming cut 5 bases from V and 4 bases from J; bases unmatched to any gene: 10. The chain's CDR3 is CASSPLRDSPTEAFF. The CDR3 region has the DNA TGTGCCAGCAGTCCCCTCCGGGACAGCCCCACTGAAGCTTTCTTT.

The gene calls are TRBV27 and TRBJ2-7, with no clear D. The V gene's germline CDR1 is MNHEY and CDR2 SMNVEV (reference sequence). CDR3 size: 13 residues. Trimming took 2 bases from V and 0 from J, leaving 5 bases between them. CDR3 bases: TGTGCCAGCAGTTTAAGGATCTCCTACGAGCAGTACTTC. This encodes CASSLRISYEQYF.

Concerning this clone itself: Other DNA sequences in this sample translate to the same CDR3. This sequence joins TRBV27 and TRBJ2-7; the D gene is possibly TRBD1 (5 bases). Germline loops: CDR1 MNHEY, CDR2 SMNVEV (reference sequence). The CDR3 has 14 amino acids. With 0 bases removed from V and 4 bases from J, the gap between germline ends came to 10 bases. CDR3 sequence (DNA): TGTGCCAGCAGTTTATCGGCAGGGCCTTACGAGCAGTACTTC. It specifies CASSLSAGPYEQYF.

The CDR3 protein is CASVVAFSGNTIYF. CDR3 nucleotide sequence: TGTGCCAGCGTGGTGGCGTTCTCTGGAAACACCATATATTTT. This chain uses TRBV27 with TRBJ1-3; D uncertain. The CDR3 loop spans 14 amino acids. V lost 8 bases to trimming and J lost 0 bases, with 11 bases between them. Germline CDR1 reads MNHEY; CDR2 reads SMNVEV (reference sequence).

V usage is TRBV5-1 and J usage is TRBJ1-1; no clear D. Trimming left V 4 bases short and J 5 bases short, with 12 bases between. The V gene's germline CDR1 is SGHRS and CDR2 YFSETQ. This CDR3 comprises 13 residues. This CDR3 reads CASSRGFRTEAFF. The CDR3 DNA reads TGCGCCAGCAGCCGTGGGTTTCGGACTGAAGCTTTCTTT.

The chain recombines TRBV4-3 with TRBJ2-7, with D maybe TRBD1 (5 bases). V lost 0 bases and J lost 2, with 11 bases in between. Germline V gene data show CDR1 as LGHNA and CDR2 as YSLEER. This CDR3 has 15 amino acids. As DNA, the CDR3 is TGCGCCAGCAGCCAAGATAGGCAGGGTGCCTACGAGCAGTACTTC. This encodes CASSQDRQGAYEQYF.

The chain recombines TRBV6-6 with TRBJ2-2, with no clear D. CDR1 is MNHNY and CDR2 is SVGAGI in the germline V gene (reference sequence). V lost 5 bases and J 6 bases, leaving 10 bases between the germline ends. This CDR3 contains 13 residues. CDR3 sequence (DNA): TGTGCCAGCAGTGATTCGGCGGCCGGGGAGCTGTTTTTT. It specifies CASSDSAAGELFF.

The rearrangement links TRBV5-6 to TRBJ1-1; D is uncertain. The CDR3 has 12 amino acids. Germline V gives CDR1 SGHDT, CDR2 YYEEEE. V was cut by 2 bases and J by 3 bases, with 5 bases left in between. CDR3 sequence reads: CASSLWDTEAFF. Written as DNA, the CDR3 is TGTGCCAGCAGCTTATGGGACACTGAAGCTTTCTTT.

The sample holds one count of this clone. The chain joins TRBV5-6 to TRBJ2-2, with D perhaps TRBD2 (6 bases). CDR3 length: 15 amino acids. Germline loops: CDR1 SGHDT, CDR2 YYEEEE. V lost 4 bases, J lost 3 bases, and 13 bases lay in between. DNA of the CDR3: TGTGCCAGCAGCCCCGGGAGACTAGACACCGGGGAGCTGTTTTTT. It encodes CASSPGRLDTGELFF.

The chain carries TRBV4-1 and TRBJ1-4, with D unclear. Trimming stripped 2 bases from V and 8 bases from J, with 9 bases between. CDR1 is MGHRA, CDR2 YSYEKL, per germline. The CDR3 is 13 amino acids. The CDR3 nucleotides read TGCGCCAGCAGCCAAATCAGTTGGGAAAAACTGTTTTTT. Translation gives CASSQISWEKLFF.

The chain uses TRBV7-9 and TRBJ1-1; D uncertain. Germline assignment: CDR1 SEHNR and CDR2 FQNEAQ (reference sequence). V was cut by 1 base and J by 1 base, with 16 bases left in between. The CDR3 consists of 17 residues. The chain's CDR3 is CASSLVKGGLQNTEAFF. The CDR3 nucleotides are TGTGCCAGCAGCTTAGTCAAAGGCGGCCTACAGAACACTGAAGCTTTCTTT.

The chain is built from TRBV11-3 and TRBJ2-2; D is uncertain. Trimming stripped 1 base from V and 1 base from J, with 4 bases between. CDR1 and CDR2 (germline): SGHNT, YENEEA. This CDR3 has 14 amino acids. The CDR3 region has the DNA TGTGCCAGCAGCTTAGCGGAGAACACCGGGGAGCTGTTTTTT. Amino acids: CASSLAENTGELFF.

The J gene is TRBJ2-7, the V gene TRBV14, with 10 bases identical to TRBD1. Germline values: CDR1 SGHDN, CDR2 FVKESK. The CDR3 has 15 residues. V lost 3 bases to trimming and J lost 3 bases; unmatched junction nucleotides: 5. The CDR3 sequence: CASSQLGQGVYEQYF. The DNA for the CDR3 is TGTGCCAGCAGCCAGCTAGGACAGGGGGTCTACGAGCAGTACTTC.

CDR3 region: CASSLDRIAVCEQYF. DNA of the CDR3: TGTGCCAGCAGCTTAGATCGGATAGCCGTTTGCGAGCAGTACTTC. V gene TRBV7-4 combines with J gene TRBJ2-7; D uncertain. The CDR3 has 15 residues. The V gene's germline CDR1 is SGHVT and CDR2 SQSDAQ. V was trimmed by 1 base and J by 6 bases, leaving 16 bases between them.

The J gene is TRBJ1-5, the V gene TRBV6-1; 11 bases match TRBD1. Looked up from germline, CDR1 is MNHNS and CDR2 is SASEGT. The J segment lost 5 bases and the V segment lost 11 bases, leaving 5 bases of the junction unmatched. This CDR3 contains 13 residues. CDR3 protein: CAGGQGVYQPQHF. For the CDR3, the DNA is TGTGCCGGGGGACAGGGGGTCTATCAGCCCCAGCATTTT.

This clone was seen only once. The V gene is TRBV29-1, the J gene TRBJ2-1, with 10 bases matching TRBD2. Germline V gene data show CDR1 as SQVTM and CDR2 as ANQGSEA. Germline trimming cut 0 bases from V and 7 bases from J; bases unmatched to any gene: 24. The CDR3 covers 21 residues. The CDR3 is CSVEDILPGLAGDLSGNEQFF. DNA of the CDR3: TGCAGCGTTGAAGATATTCTTCCGGGGCTAGCGGGAGATCTTAGCGGGAATGAGCAGTTCTTC.